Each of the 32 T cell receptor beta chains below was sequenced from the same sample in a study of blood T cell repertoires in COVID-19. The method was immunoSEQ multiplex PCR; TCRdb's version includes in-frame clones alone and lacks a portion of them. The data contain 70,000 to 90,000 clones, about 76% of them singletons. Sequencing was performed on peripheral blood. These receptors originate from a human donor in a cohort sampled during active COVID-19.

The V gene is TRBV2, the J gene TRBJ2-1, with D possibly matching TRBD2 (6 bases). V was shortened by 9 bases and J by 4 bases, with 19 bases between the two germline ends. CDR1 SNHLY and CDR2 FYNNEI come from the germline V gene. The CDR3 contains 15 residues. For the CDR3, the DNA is TGTGCCAGTAAAAGGGGACTCGCCTTTTACAATGAGCAGTTCTTC. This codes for CASKRGLAFYNEQFF. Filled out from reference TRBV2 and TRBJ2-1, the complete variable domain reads EPEVTQTPSHQVTQMGQEVILRCVPISNHLYFYWYRQILGQKVEFLVSFYNNEISEKSEIFDDQFSVERPDGSNFTLKIRSTKLEDSAMYFCASKRGLAFYNEQFFGPGTRLTVL.

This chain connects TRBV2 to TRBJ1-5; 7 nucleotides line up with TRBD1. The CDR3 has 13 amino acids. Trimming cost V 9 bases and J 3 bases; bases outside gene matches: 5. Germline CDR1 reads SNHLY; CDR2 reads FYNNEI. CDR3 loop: CARGTAPNQPQHF. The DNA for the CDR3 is TGTGCCAGAGGGACAGCCCCCAATCAGCCCCAGCATTTT. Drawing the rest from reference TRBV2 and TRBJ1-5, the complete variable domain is EPEVTQTPSHQVTQMGQEVILRCVPISNHLYFYWYRQILGQKVEFLVSFYNNEISEKSEIFDDQFSVERPDGSNFTLKIRSTKLEDSAMYFCARGTAPNQPQHFGDGTRLSIL.

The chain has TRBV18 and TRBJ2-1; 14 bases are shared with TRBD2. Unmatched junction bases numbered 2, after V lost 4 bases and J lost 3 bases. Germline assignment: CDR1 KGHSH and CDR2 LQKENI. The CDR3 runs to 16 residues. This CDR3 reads CASSHGTSGGYNEQFF. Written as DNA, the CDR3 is TGTGCCAGCTCACACGGGACTAGCGGGGGCTACAATGAGCAGTTCTTC.

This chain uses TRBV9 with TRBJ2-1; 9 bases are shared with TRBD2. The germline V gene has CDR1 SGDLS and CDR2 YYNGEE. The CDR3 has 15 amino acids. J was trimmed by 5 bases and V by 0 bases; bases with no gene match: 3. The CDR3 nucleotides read TGTGCCAGCAGCGTAGATAGCGGGGGTAACAATGAGCAGTTCTTC. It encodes CASSVDSGGNNEQFF.

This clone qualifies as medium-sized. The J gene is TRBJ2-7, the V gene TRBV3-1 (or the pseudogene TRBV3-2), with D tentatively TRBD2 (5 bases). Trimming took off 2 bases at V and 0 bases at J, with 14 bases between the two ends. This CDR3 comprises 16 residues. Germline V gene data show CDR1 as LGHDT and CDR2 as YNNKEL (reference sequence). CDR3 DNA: TGTGCCAGCAGCCAAACGAACGGGGAGAGCTCCTACGAGCAGTACTTC. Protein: CASSQTNGESSYEQYF.

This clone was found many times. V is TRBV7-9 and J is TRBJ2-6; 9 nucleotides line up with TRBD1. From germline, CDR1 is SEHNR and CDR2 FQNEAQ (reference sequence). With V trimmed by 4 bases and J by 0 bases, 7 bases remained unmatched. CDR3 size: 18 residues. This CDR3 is CASSSARDRDSGANVLTF. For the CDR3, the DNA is TGTGCCAGCAGCTCGGCCCGGGACAGGGACTCTGGGGCCAACGTCCTGACTTTC. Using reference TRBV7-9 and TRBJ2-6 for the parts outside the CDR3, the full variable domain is DTGVSQNPRHKITKRGQNVTFRCDPISEHNRLYWYRQTLGQGPEFLTYFQNEAQLEKSRLLSDRFSAERPKGSFSTLEIQRTEQGDSAMYLCASSSARDRDSGANVLTFGAGSRLTVL.

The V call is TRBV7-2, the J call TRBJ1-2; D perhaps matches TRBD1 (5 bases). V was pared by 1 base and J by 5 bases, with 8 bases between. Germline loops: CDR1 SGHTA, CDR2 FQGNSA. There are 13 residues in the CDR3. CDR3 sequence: CASSLGAGYGYTF. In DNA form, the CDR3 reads TGTGCCAGCAGCTTAGGTGCAGGGTATGGCTACACCTTC.

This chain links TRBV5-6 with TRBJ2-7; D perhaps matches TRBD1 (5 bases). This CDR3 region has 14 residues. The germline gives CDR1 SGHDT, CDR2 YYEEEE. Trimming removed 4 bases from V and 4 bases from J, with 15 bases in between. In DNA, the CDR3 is TGTGCCAGCAGCCATTGGAGACAGTCTTACGAGCAGTACTTC. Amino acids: CASSHWRQSYEQYF. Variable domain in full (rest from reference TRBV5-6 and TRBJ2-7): DAGVTQSPTHLIKTRGQQVTLRCSPKSGHDTVSWYQQALGQGPQFIFQYYEEEERQRGNFPDRFSGHQFPNYSSELNVNALLLGDSALYLCASSHWRQSYEQYFGPGTRLTVT.

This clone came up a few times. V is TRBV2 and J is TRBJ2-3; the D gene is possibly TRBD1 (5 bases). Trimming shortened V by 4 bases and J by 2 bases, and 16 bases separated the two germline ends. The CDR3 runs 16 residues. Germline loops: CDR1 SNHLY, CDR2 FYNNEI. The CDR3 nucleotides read TGTGCCAGCAGTGTTGGCCAGGGTGGAGTCACAGATACGCAGTATTTT. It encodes CASSVGQGGVTDTQYF.

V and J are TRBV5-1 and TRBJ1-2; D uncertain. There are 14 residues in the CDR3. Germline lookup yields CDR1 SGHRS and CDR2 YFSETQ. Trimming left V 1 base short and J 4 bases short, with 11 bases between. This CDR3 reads CASSLSGFSYGYTF. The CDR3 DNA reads TGCGCCAGCAGCTTGTCGGGGTTTAGCTATGGCTACACCTTC. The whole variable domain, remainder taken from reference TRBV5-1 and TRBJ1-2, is KAGVTQTPRYLIKTRGQQVTLSCSPISGHRSVSWYQQTPGQGLQFLFEYFSETQRNKGNFPGRFSGRQFSNSRSEMNVSTLELGDSALYLCASSLSGFSYGYTFGSGTRLTVV.

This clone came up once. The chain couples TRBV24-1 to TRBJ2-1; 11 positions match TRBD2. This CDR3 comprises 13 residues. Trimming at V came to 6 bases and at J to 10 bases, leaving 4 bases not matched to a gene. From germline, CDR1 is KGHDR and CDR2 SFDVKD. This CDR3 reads CATSRLAGGEQFF. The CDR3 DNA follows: TGTGCCACCAGTCGGCTAGCGGGAGGCGAGCAGTTCTTC.

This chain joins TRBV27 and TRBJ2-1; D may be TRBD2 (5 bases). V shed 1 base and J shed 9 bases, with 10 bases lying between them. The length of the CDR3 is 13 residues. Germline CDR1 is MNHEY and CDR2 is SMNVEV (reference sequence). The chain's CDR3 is CASSLWQAGEQFF. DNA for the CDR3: TGTGCCAGCAGTTTATGGCAGGCGGGTGAGCAGTTCTTC.

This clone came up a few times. This CDR3 reads CASSPRQGTNEKLFF. CDR3 DNA: TGTGCCAGCTCACCACGACAGGGGACTAATGAAAAACTGTTTTTT. The chain has TRBV18 and TRBJ1-4, with 8 bases fitting TRBD1. The CDR3 is 15 amino acids. Germline CDR1 reads KGHSH; CDR2 reads LQKENI. V shed 1 base and J 2 bases; nucleotides not matched to a gene: 0.

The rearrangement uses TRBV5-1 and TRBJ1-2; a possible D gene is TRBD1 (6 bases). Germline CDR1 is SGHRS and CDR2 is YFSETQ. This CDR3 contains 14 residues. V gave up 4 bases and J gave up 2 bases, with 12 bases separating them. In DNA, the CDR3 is TGCGCCAGCAGCCCCGGGACACCCAACTATGGCTACACCTTC. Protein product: CASSPGTPNYGYTF.

CDR3 protein: CASSLGTGVPYSNQPQHF. In DNA, the CDR3 is TGTGCCAGCAGTCTTGGGACAGGGGTCCCGTATAGCAATCAGCCCCAGCATTTT. This chain connects TRBV28 to TRBJ1-5; 10 bases match TRBD1. Per germline, CDR1 MDHEN and CDR2 SYDVKM. CDR3 size: 18 residues. The V and J ends lost 5 bases and 0 bases, in that order; junction bases with no gene match: 10.

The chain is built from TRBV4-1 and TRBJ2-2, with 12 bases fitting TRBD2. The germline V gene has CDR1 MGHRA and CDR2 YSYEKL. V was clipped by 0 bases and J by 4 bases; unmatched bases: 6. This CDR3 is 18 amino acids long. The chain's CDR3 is CASSQDSSGRVGTGELFF. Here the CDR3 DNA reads TGCGCCAGCAGCCAAGATTCTAGCGGGAGGGTAGGCACCGGGGAGCTGTTTTTT.

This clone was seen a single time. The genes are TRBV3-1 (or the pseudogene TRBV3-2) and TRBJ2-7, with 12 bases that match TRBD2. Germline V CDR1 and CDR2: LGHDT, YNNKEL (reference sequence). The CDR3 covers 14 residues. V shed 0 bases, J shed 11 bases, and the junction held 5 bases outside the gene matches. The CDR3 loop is CASSQEALAGGKYF. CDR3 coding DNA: TGTGCCAGCAGCCAAGAAGCACTAGCGGGAGGCAAGTACTTC.

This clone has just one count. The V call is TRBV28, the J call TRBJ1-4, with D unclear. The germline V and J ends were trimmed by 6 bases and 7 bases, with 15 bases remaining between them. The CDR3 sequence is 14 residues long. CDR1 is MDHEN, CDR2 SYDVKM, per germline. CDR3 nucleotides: TGTGCCAGCAGCAAACAAGGAGGAATTGAAAAACTGTTTTTT. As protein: CASSKQGGIEKLFF.

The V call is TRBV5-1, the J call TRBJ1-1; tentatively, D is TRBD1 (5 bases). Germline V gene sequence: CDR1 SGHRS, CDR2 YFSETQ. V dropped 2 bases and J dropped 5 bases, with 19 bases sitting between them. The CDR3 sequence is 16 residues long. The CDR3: CASSFGNRAPGTEAFF. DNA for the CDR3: TGCGCCAGCAGCTTCGGAAACCGGGCCCCAGGGACTGAAGCTTTCTTT.

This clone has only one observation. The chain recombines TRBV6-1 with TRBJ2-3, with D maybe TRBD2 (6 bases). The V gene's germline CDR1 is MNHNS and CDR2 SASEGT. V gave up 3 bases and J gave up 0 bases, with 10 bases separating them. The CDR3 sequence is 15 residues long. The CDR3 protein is CASSEDYHSTDTQYF. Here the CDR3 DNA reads TGTGCCAGCAGTGAGGACTATCACAGCACAGATACGCAGTATTTT.

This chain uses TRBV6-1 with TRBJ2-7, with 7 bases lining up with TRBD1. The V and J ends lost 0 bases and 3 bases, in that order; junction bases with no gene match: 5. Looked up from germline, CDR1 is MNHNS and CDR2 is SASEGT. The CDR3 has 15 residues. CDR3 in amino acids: CASSEASDRNYEQYF. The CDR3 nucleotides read TGTGCCAGCAGTGAAGCTTCGGACAGGAACTACGAGCAGTACTTC.

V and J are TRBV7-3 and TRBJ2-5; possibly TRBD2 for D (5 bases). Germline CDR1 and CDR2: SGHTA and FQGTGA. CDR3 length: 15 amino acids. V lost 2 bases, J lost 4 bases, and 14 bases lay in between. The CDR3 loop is CASSLSSGFGETQYF. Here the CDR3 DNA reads TGTGCCAGCAGCTTATCCTCGGGGTTTGGAGAGACCCAGTACTTC.

The CDR3 reads CASSLTGGNSPLHF. The CDR3 bases are TGTGCCAGCAGTTTGACAGGGGGGAATTCACCCCTCCACTTT. The chain employs TRBV28 and TRBJ1-6; 9 positions match TRBD1. The length of the CDR3 is 14 residues. V shed 3 bases, J shed 7 bases, and the junction held 1 base outside the gene matches. Germline assignment: CDR1 MDHEN and CDR2 SYDVKM.

CDR3 DNA: TGTGCCAGCAGCGTATCACCCCCCCTAGCGGGAAAGAATGAGCAGTTCTTC. It translates to CASSVSPPLAGKNEQFF. The chain links TRBV9 to TRBJ2-1; 9 nucleotides align to TRBD2. This CDR3 region has 17 residues. Germline CDR1 is SGDLS and CDR2 is YYNGEE. Germline trimming cut 1 base from V and 7 bases from J; bases unmatched to any gene: 12.

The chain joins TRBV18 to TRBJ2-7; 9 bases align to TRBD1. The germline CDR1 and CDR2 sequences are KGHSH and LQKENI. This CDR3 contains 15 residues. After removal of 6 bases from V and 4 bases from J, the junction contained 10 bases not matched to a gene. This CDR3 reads CASSPGQGEGYEQYF. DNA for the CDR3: TGTGCCAGCTCCCCGGGACAGGGAGAGGGATACGAGCAGTACTTC.

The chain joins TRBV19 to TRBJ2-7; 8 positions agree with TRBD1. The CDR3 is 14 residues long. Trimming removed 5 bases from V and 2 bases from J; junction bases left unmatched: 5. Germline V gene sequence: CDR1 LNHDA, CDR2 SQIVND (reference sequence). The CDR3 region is CASSRQGPAYEQYF. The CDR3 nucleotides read TGTGCCAGTAGTCGACAGGGGCCAGCCTACGAGCAGTACTTC.

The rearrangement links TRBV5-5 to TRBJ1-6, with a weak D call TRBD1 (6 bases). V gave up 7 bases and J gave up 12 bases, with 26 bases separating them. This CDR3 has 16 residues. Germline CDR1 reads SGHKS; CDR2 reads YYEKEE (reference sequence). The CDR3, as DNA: TGTGCCAGCCGCGGTGGGGGGGGCGGAACGAGGGGACCCCTCCACTTT. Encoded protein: CASRGGGGGTRGPLHF.

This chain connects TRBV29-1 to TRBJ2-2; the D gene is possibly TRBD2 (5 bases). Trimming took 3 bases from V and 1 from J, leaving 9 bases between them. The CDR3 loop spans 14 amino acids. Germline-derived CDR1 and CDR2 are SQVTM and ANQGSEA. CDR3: CSVEEDLNTGELFF. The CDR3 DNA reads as TGCAGCGTTGAGGAGGACCTGAACACCGGGGAGCTGTTTTTT.

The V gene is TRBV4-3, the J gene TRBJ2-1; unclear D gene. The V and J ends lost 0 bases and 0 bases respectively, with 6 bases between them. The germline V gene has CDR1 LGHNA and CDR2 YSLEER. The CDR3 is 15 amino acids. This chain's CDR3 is CASSQEFNSYNEQFF. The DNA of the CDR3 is TGCGCCAGCAGCCAAGAGTTCAACTCCTACAATGAGCAGTTCTTC.

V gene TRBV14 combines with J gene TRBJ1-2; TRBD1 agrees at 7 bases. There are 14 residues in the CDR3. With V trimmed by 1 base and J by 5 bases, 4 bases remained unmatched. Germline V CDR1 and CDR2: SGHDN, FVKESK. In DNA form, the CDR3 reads TGTGCCAGCAGCCAAGGTTCAGGGGGTTATGGCTACACCTTC. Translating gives CASSQGSGGYGYTF. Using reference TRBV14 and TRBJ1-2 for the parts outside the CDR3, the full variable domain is EAGVTQFPSHSVIEKGQTVTLRCDPISGHDNLYWYRRVMGKEIKFLLHFVKESKQDESGMPNNRFLAERTGGTYSTLKVQPAELEDSGVYFCASSQGSGGYGYTFGSGTRLTVV.

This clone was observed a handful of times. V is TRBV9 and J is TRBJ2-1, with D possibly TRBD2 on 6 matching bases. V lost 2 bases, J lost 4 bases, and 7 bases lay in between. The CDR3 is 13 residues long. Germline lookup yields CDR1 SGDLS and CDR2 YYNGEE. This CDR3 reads CASSVGTYNEQFF. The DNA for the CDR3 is TGTGCCAGCAGCGTCGGGACTTACAATGAGCAGTTCTTC.

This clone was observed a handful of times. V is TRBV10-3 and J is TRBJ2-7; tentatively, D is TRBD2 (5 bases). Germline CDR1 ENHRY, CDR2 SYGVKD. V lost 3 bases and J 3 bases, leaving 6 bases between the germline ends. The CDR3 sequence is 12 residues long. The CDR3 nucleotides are TGTGCCATCAGTGAAGGAGGCTACGAGCAGTACTTC. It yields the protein CAISEGGYEQYF.